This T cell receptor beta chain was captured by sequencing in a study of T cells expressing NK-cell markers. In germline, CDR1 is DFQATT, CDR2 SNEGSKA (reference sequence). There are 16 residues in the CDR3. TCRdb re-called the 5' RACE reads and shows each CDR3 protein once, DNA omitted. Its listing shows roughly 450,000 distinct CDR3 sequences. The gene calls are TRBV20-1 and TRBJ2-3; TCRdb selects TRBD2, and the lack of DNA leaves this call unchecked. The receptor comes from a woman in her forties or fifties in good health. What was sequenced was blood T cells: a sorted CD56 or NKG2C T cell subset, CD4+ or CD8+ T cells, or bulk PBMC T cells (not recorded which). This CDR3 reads CSAMTMTSGPTDTQYF.